This TCR beta chain derives from a study of T-cell reconstitution after alpha-beta-depleted transplantation in children. Study findings and constraints: Most T-cell counts and diversity one year after the transplant came from T cells that were newly produced. Surviving recipient T cells and thymic progenitors accounted for the high day-60 TCRbeta diversity observed in some patients. Several hundred graft clones that had expanded were reportedly the source of alpha-beta T cells about two months after transplant.

The V and J ends lost 1 base and 2 bases respectively, with 7 bases between them. The V gene's germline CDR1 is LGHNA and CDR2 YSLEER. The CDR3 is 14 residues long. Unique molecular identifiers were used in preparing the TCRbeta library. TCRdb analysed the PCR reads with MiXCR anew, one entry per CDR3 protein. The table includes 250,000 or so distinct CDR3 sequences, around 8% detected once. This clonotype was detected many times. Its antigen remains unidentified. V gene TRBV4-3 combines with J gene TRBJ2-3, with D uncertain. The clonotype originates from a male patient under 18 who had a stem cell transplant for acute lymphoblastic leukemia, so the T cells may come from the graft donor. The sample consisted of PBMCs, mostly from graft donor cells, taken 180 days after TCRalphabeta/CD19-depleted stem cell transplant. The CDR3 bases are TGCGCCAGCAGCCAAGCCGACTTCACAGATACGCAGTATTTT. Translating gives CASSQADFTDTQYF.